Listed below are T cell receptor beta chains from one sample, sequenced in a study of T cells in localized non-small cell lung cancer. TCRdb's copy holds only in-frame clones and misses some; the assay was immunoSEQ multiplex PCR. The sample shows some 130,000 clones, 80% to 90% of them seen only once. The sample here was peripheral blood, taken before any cancer treatment. Every receptor here comes from a female donor of 60 years or more with stage I lung adenocarcinoma. The CDR3 runs from the conserved cysteine through the conserved F or W. D genes are given only for firm matches. Size is omitted from some rows. Given values are once, few, many or a class for expanded clones.

j_gene | v_gene | d_gene | abundance | len | CDR3aa | CDR3nt
TRBJ2-1 | TRBV7-2 | NA | NA | 18 | CASSFRPGLAQTYNEQFF | TGTGCCAGCAGCTTCCGACCGGGGCTAGCGCAAACCTACAATGAGCAGTTCTTC
TRBJ2-7 | TRBV6-1 | TRBD2 | NA | 14 | CASSVASGQGEQYF | TGTGCCAGCAGTGTGGCTAGCGGTCAGGGAGAGCAGTACTTC
TRBJ2-7 | TRBV2 | TRBD2 | NA | 14 | CASSERGGTYEQYF | TGTGCCAGCAGTGAGCGGGGGGGCACCTACGAGCAGTACTTC
TRBJ2-6 | TRBV4-1 | NA | NA | 17 | CASSQGGGGAGANVLTF | TGCGCCAGCAGCCAAGGGGGAGGGGGAGCTGGGGCCAACGTCCTGACTTTC
TRBJ2-1 | TRBV5-6 | NA | NA | 14 | CASSASTGLNEQFF | TGTGCCAGCAGCGCCTCAACAGGGTTGAATGAGCAGTTCTTC
TRBJ1-4 | TRBV18 | NA | NA | 14 | CASSPGGAREKLFF | TGTGCCAGCTCACCTGGGGGGGCCCGGGAAAAACTGTTTTTT
TRBJ2-1 | TRBV5-8 | NA | NA | 13 | CASALTVVNEQFF | TGTGCCAGCGCCCTGACAGTGGTGAATGAGCAGTTCTTC
TRBJ2-7 | TRBV7-6 | NA | once | 22 | CASSPSKRSLQGDFTTFYEQYF | TGTGCCAGCAGCCCAAGTAAAAGAAGCTTACAGGGAGATTTCACCACGTTCTACGAGCAGTACTTC
TRBJ2-7 | TRBV29-1 | NA | NA | 15 | CSVEGGQAMSYEQYF | TGCAGCGTTGAAGGAGGGCAGGCGATGTCCTACGAGCAGTACTTC
TRBJ2-6 | TRBV4-1 | TRBD2 | few | 19 | CASSQEGGRVFSGANVLTF | TGCGCCAGCAGCCAAGAGGGCGGGAGGGTGTTCTCTGGGGCCAACGTCCTGACTTTC
TRBJ2-3 | TRBV27 | NA | NA | 12 | CASRGGSDTQYF | TGTGCCAGCAGGGGTGGCTCGGATACGCAGTATTTT
TRBJ1-2 | TRBV7-2 | TRBD1 | NA | 14 | CASSPTGKSYGYTF | TGTGCCAGCAGCCCGACAGGGAAAAGCTATGGCTACACCTTC
TRBJ2-1 | TRBV7-3 | NA | NA | 15 | CASSTSVTLTNEQFF | TGTGCCAGCAGCACTTCAGTAACACTCACCAATGAGCAGTTCTTC
TRBJ1-2 | TRBV7-8 | NA | NA | 16 | CASSSDSKGPLYGYTF | TGTGCCAGCAGCTCTGACTCGAAGGGACCTCTCTATGGCTACACCTTC
TRBJ2-1 | TRBV18 | TRBD2 | NA | 16 | CASSPSEREGYNEQFF | TGTGCCAGCTCACCAAGCGAGCGGGAGGGGTACAATGAGCAGTTCTTC
TRBJ2-3 | TRBV20-1 | NA | NA | 10 | CSAYTDTQYF | TGCAGTGCCTACACAGATACGCAGTATTTT
TRBJ1-5 | TRBV6-1 | NA | NA | 15 | CASSREDRSNQPQHF | TGTGCCAGCAGTCGGGAGGATAGGAGCAATCAGCCCCAGCATTTT
TRBJ2-1 | TRBV5-6 | NA | NA | 11 | CASRAYNEQFF | TGTGCCAGCAGGGCGTACAATGAGCAGTTCTTC
TRBJ2-1 | TRBV4-1 | NA | NA | 14 | CASGPFLTYNEQFF | TGCGCCAGCGGTCCCTTCTTAACGTACAATGAGCAGTTCTTC
TRBJ2-2 | TRBV2 | TRBD2 | NA | 15 | CASSASGSVTGELFF | TGTGCCAGCAGTGCTAGCGGGAGCGTTACCGGGGAGCTGTTTTTT
TRBJ2-1 | TRBV27 | TRBD2 | NA | 17 | CASSDGTSGRADNEQFF | TGTGCCAGCAGTGACGGGACTAGCGGGAGGGCCGACAATGAGCAGTTCTTC
TRBJ2-5 | TRBV5-1 | NA | NA | 14 | CASSLVSTQETQYF | TGCGCCAGCAGCTTGGTTAGCACCCAAGAGACCCAGTACTTC
TRBJ1-1 | TRBV18 | NA | NA | 12 | CASSPMGGNAFF | TGTGCCAGCTCACCGATGGGAGGGAATGCTTTCTTT
TRBJ2-4 | TRBV5-1 | NA | NA | 15 | CASSLSTATKNIQYF | TGCGCCAGCAGCTTGAGTACAGCTACCAAAAACATTCAGTACTTC
TRBJ2-7 | TRBV7-9 | NA | NA | 17 | CASSSPLLRDSAYEQYF | TGTGCCAGCAGCTCGCCGCTTCTCCGGGACTCCGCCTACGAGCAGTACTTC
TRBJ2-3 | TRBV2 | NA | NA | 13 | CASSRLVTDTQYF | TGTGCCAGCAGTAGGCTAGTTACAGATACGCAGTATTTT
TRBJ2-1 | TRBV23-1 | NA | NA | 10 | CASSPSEQFF | TGCGCCAGCAGTCCTAGTGAGCAGTTCTTC
TRBJ2-1 | TRBV27 | NA | NA | 14 | CASRGISSYNEQFF | TGTGCCAGCAGGGGTATCAGCTCCTACAATGAGCAGTTCTTC
TRBJ2-7 | TRBV30 | NA | few | 15 | CAWSLGGQLAYEQYF | TGTGCCTGGAGTTTGGGTGGACAGTTGGCGTACGAGCAGTACTTC
TRBJ1-5 | TRBV5-4 | NA | NA | 15 | CASSLQGTLGQPQHF | TGTGCCAGCAGCTTGCAGGGAACTTTGGGGCAGCCCCAGCATTTT
TRBJ2-1 | TRBV6-6 | NA | NA | 14 | CAVGDSTTGNEQFF | TGTGCCGTCGGCGACAGTACCACGGGAAATGAGCAGTTCTTC
TRBJ2-3 | TRBV27 | TRBD2 | NA | 14 | CASTTGRSADTQYF | TGTGCCAGCACCACCGGGAGGAGCGCAGATACGCAGTATTTT
TRBJ2-6 | TRBV30 | TRBD1 | NA | 16 | CACPGQGSSGANVLTF | TGTGCCTGCCCGGGACAGGGATCCTCTGGGGCCAACGTCCTGACTTTC
TRBJ2-1 | TRBV13 | NA | NA | 14 | CASSFGPSYNEQFF | TGTGCCAGCAGCTTTGGGCCGTCCTACAATGAGCAGTTCTTC
TRBJ1-1 | TRBV28 | NA | NA | 15 | CASSSNPGTLTEAFF | TGTGCCAGCAGTTCAAACCCAGGGACCCTGACTGAAGCTTTCTTT
TRBJ1-5 | TRBV4-2 | TRBD1 | NA | 15 | CASSQGTGTNQPQHF | TGTGCCAGCAGCCAGGGGACAGGCACTAATCAGCCCCAGCATTTT
TRBJ2-7 | TRBV4-1 | TRBD1 | NA | 16 | CASSQDSGTGAYEQYF | TGCGCCAGCAGCCAAGACTCCGGGACAGGGGCTTACGAGCAGTACTTC
TRBJ2-2 | TRBV7-3 | NA | NA | 13 | CASSLSGSGELFF | TGTGCCAGCAGCCTCTCTGGGAGCGGGGAGCTGTTTTTT
TRBJ1-3 | TRBV7-9 | NA | once | 13 | CASPFPPGNTIYF | TGTGCCAGCCCGTTTCCCCCTGGAAACACCATATATTTT
TRBJ1-2 | TRBV6-1 | TRBD1 | NA | 12 | CASSEDRGSYTF | TGTGCCAGCAGTGAGGACAGGGGGAGTTACACCTTC
TRBJ1-2 | TRBV9 | TRBD1 | NA | 17 | CASSEGAPVSGQVGYTF | TGTGCCAGCAGCGAGGGGGCGCCAGTATCAGGACAGGTGGGCTACACCTTC
TRBJ2-5 | TRBV7-2 | TRBD2 | NA | 12 | CASSYGGETQYF | TGTGCCAGCAGCTACGGGGGGGAGACCCAGTACTTC
TRBJ1-4 | TRBV10-3 | TRBD1 | NA | 15 | CAIGRPGQGNEKLFF | TGTGCCATCGGGCGCCCGGGACAGGGGAATGAAAAACTGTTTTTT
TRBJ2-6 | TRBV5-1 | NA | NA | 16 | CASSLSGASGANVLTF | TGCGCCAGCAGCTTATCGGGCGCCTCTGGGGCCAACGTCCTGACTTTC
TRBJ2-3 | TRBV2 | TRBD1 | NA | 15 | CASTGDRGFTDTQYF | TGTGCCAGCACAGGGGACAGGGGTTTCACAGATACGCAGTATTTT
TRBJ1-4 | TRBV18 | NA | NA | 17 | CASSPTFTIGANEKLFF | TGTGCCAGCTCACCCACCTTTACTATTGGAGCTAATGAAAAACTGTTTTTT
TRBJ2-2 | TRBV6-6 | TRBD1 | NA | 16 | CASSYPRQGVSGELFF | TGTGCCAGCAGTTACCCCCGACAGGGGGTGTCCGGGGAGCTGTTTTTT
TRBJ1-5 | TRBV5-1 | NA | NA | 14 | CASSLDGSGQPQHF | TGCGCCAGCAGCTTGGACGGCTCCGGTCAGCCCCAGCATTTT
TRBJ1-2 | TRBV2 | NA | NA | 15 | CASQRGQQSLYGYTF | TGTGCCAGCCAACGAGGACAACAATCCCTCTATGGCTACACCTTC
TRBJ2-1 | TRBV28 | NA | NA | 16 | CASSLWVTKSYNEQFF | TGTGCCAGCAGTTTATGGGTGACAAAATCCTACAATGAGCAGTTCTTC
TRBJ2-1 | TRBV4-2 | TRBD2 | NA | 18 | CASSQTFGTSGRSDEQFF | TGTGCCAGCAGCCAAACTTTCGGAACTAGCGGGAGATCCGATGAGCAGTTCTTC
TRBJ2-7 | TRBV15 | NA | NA | 14 | CATSPAAGVYEQYF | TGTGCCACCAGCCCTGCAGCTGGGGTTTACGAGCAGTACTTC
TRBJ2-3 | TRBV10-3 | NA | NA | 16 | CAISILQGSSTDTQYF | TGTGCCATCAGCATTTTGCAGGGTTCTAGCACAGATACGCAGTATTTT
TRBJ1-2 | TRBV29-1 | NA | NA | 13 | CSVEGWGRGGYTF | TGCAGCGTTGAAGGATGGGGCCGAGGCGGCTACACCTTC
TRBJ1-5 | TRBV6-6 | NA | NA | 14 | CASGGPVAGQPQHF | TGTGCCAGCGGAGGGCCAGTAGCGGGTCAGCCCCAGCATTTT
TRBJ2-1 | TRBV11-2 | TRBD2 | NA | 16 | CASSPIAGPSYNEQFF | TGTGCCAGCAGTCCAATAGCGGGACCCTCCTACAATGAGCAGTTCTTC
TRBJ1-4 | TRBV4-1 | NA | NA | 16 | CASSQDLGAWDEKLFF | TGCGCCAGCAGCCAAGATCTCGGGGCGTGGGATGAAAAACTGTTTTTT